Below, 23 T cell receptor beta chains from the same sample are listed, as sequenced in a study of Graves' ophthalmopathy and Graves' hyperthyroidism. RNA transcripts provided the template for amplifying TCR beta CDR3 regions. HTBI primers were employed in first-round RT-PCR, then a second-round multiplex PCR followed. From the multiplex PCR reads, TCRdb called clonotypes with MiXCR, one entry per CDR3 protein. This table has hundreds of thousands of distinct CDR3 sequences, roughly 40% appearing once. The sequenced material came from peripheral blood. These receptors were taken from an adult man with Graves' ophthalmopathy.

This clonotype was seen at least ten times. The chain employs TRBV20-1 and TRBJ1-5; 7 bases align to TRBD1. J was trimmed by 4 bases and V by 6 bases; bases with no gene match: 15. Germline CDR1 is DFQATT and CDR2 is SNEGSKA (reference sequence). The CDR3 is 16 residues long. CDR3 amino acids: CSAQNYRGTLNQPQHF. The CDR3 nucleotides are TGCAGTGCGCAGAATTACAGGGGAACTTTGAATCAGCCCCAGCATTTT.

The rearrangement links TRBV15 to TRBJ2-5; TRBD2 matches at 12 bases. The length of the CDR3 is 18 residues. CDR1 is LNHNV, CDR2 YYDKDF, per germline (reference sequence). After removal of 5 bases from V and 5 bases from J, the junction contained 15 bases not matched to a gene. The DNA of the CDR3 is TGTGCCACCAGCCCGGATATCGGACTAGCGGGGAACACGGAGACCCAGTACTTC. It codes for CATSPDIGLAGNTETQYF. Variable domain in full (rest from reference TRBV15 and TRBJ2-5): DAMVIQNPRYQVTQFGKPVTLSCSQTLNHNVMYWYQQKSSQAPKLLFHYYDKDFNNEADTPDNFQSRRPNTSFCFLDIRSPGLGDTAMYLCATSPDIGLAGNTETQYFGPGTRLLVL.

The chain combines TRBV7-2 with TRBJ2-7, with 10 nucleotides matching TRBD2. This CDR3 comprises 15 residues. Germline V gene data show CDR1 as SGHTA and CDR2 as FQGNSA. The trim removed 5 bases at V and 9 bases at J, leaving 13 bases unmatched. This CDR3 reads CASSLSGLAGERQYF. Written as DNA, the CDR3 is TGTGCCAGCAGCCTGAGCGGCCTAGCGGGAGAAAGGCAGTACTTC.

The chain couples TRBV7-9 to TRBJ1-1; D is undetermined. The CDR3 length is 14 residues. Trimming stripped 3 bases from V and 4 bases from J, with 12 bases between. Germline lookup yields CDR1 SEHNR and CDR2 FQNEAQ (reference sequence). CDR3 bases: TGTGCCAGCAGCTTGGCGACCCGGAGCACTGAAGCTTTCTTT. Residues: CASSLATRSTEAFF.

The chain uses TRBV15 and TRBJ1-5; no reliable D call. Germline values: CDR1 LNHNV, CDR2 YYDKDF (reference sequence). This CDR3 comprises 15 residues. The V and J ends lost 4 bases and 0 bases respectively, with 10 bases between them. The DNA of the CDR3 is TGTGCCACCAGCACAGATGGGGATAGCAATCAGCCCCAGCATTTT. It yields the protein CATSTDGDSNQPQHF.

As for this clonotype: This sequence may be a read error, since a much larger clone differs from it by one base. The chain employs TRBV7-9 and TRBJ2-5; 7 nucleotides align to TRBD2. Germline CDR1 and CDR2: SEHNR and FQNEAQ (reference sequence). The CDR3 loop spans 14 amino acids. The CDR3 region has the DNA TGTGCCAGCGGCTTATCTAGCGGCGTGGCGCCCCAGTACTTC. The encoded protein is CASGLSSGVAPQYF.

The chain recombines TRBV7-9 with TRBJ2-2; 7 bases line up with TRBD1. J gave up 0 bases and V 3 bases, and 4 bases lay outside the gene matches. Germline lookup yields CDR1 SEHNR and CDR2 FQNEAQ (reference sequence). The CDR3 sequence is 16 residues long. CDR3 amino acids: CASSFPGTANTGELFF. The DNA for the CDR3 is TGTGCCAGCAGCTTTCCCGGGACAGCGAACACCGGGGAGCTGTTTTTT.

V usage is TRBV25-1 and J usage is TRBJ1-2; D is possibly TRBD1 (5 bases). Between the trimmed V and J ends, which lost 4 bases and 8 bases, there was a span of 17 bases. Germline V gives CDR1 MGHDK, CDR2 SYGVNS. The length of the CDR3 is 14 residues. DNA of the CDR3: TGTGCCAGCAGTGCTCCCGGGACTGCTCCAGGCTACACCTTC. This encodes CASSAPGTAPGYTF.

The J gene is TRBJ1-3, the V gene TRBV7-2, with TRBD1 matching over 7 bases. The germline V gene encodes CDR1 SGHTA and CDR2 FQGNSA. V dropped 6 bases and J dropped 1; count of bases not matched to a gene: 12. CDR3 length: 17 amino acids. DNA for the CDR3: TGTGCCAGCAGTATAGGACCGGGACAGCCATCTGGAAACACCATATATTTT. Protein: CASSIGPGQPSGNTIYF.

This clonotype was found a few times. It may be a read error: a sequence one base away is much more abundant. The chain has TRBV20-1 and TRBJ2-5; 12 bases line up with TRBD2. The CDR3 is made up of 13 amino acids. Germline V gives CDR1 DFQATT, CDR2 SNEGSKA (reference sequence). CDR3 in amino acids: CSARGLAGETQDF. Here the CDR3 DNA reads TGCAGTGCTAGGGGACTAGCGGGCGAGACCCAGGACTTC.

This chain's CDR3 is CASSIAGTSGRPYEQYF. The CDR3 bases are TGTGCCAGTAGTATAGCCGGGACTAGCGGCCGTCCCTACGAGCAGTACTTC. This chain links TRBV19 with TRBJ2-7; 11 bases match TRBD2. Trimming at V came to 1 base and at J to 2 bases, leaving 7 bases not matched to a gene. Per germline, CDR1 LNHDA and CDR2 SQIVND (reference sequence). The CDR3 extends over 17 amino acids.

Turning to this clonotype: A much larger clone is a single base away; this may be a read error. The gene calls are TRBV2 and TRBJ1-5; the match to TRBD1 covers 10 bases. There are 14 residues in the CDR3. Germline trimming cut 7 bases from V and 5 bases from J; bases unmatched to any gene: 5. The germline CDR1 and CDR2 sequences are SNHLY and FYNNEI. The CDR3 sequence is CASKPGTGDQPQHF. The CDR3 nucleotides read TGTGCCAGCAAACCCGGGACAGGGGATCAGCCCCAGCATTTT.

This sequence joins TRBV4-1 and TRBJ2-5; possible D gene TRBD1, 6 bases. V was clipped by 5 bases and J by 5 bases, with 15 bases between them. CDR1 and CDR2 from the germline V gene are MGHRA and YSYEKL. This CDR3 has 14 residues. Here the CDR3 reads CASSKQGSMETQYF. CDR3 DNA: TGCGCCAGCAGCAAACAGGGTTCGATGGAGACCCAGTACTTC.

The chain couples TRBV15 to TRBJ2-5; 7 nucleotides line up with TRBD1. This CDR3 comprises 15 residues. Losses at the gene ends were 3 bases for V and 3 bases for J; bases not matched to a gene: 7. Germline assignment: CDR1 LNHNV and CDR2 YYDKDF (reference sequence). The CDR3 sequence is CATSSVRGGEETQYF. The CDR3 DNA sequence: TGTGCCACCAGCAGTGTACGAGGGGGCGAAGAGACCCAGTACTTC.

The chain links TRBV28 to TRBJ2-3; D gene uncertain. CDR3 length equals 12 residues. Trimming pared 6 bases from V and 1 base from J, leaving 5 bases between. Per germline, CDR1 MDHEN and CDR2 SYDVKM. The CDR3 bases are TGTGCCAGCAGCCGGGGCACAGATACGCAGTATTTT. Translating it yields CASSRGTDTQYF. Looking up the rest from reference TRBV28 and TRBJ2-3 gives the full variable domain: DVKVTQSSRYLVKRTGEKVFLECVQDMDHENMFWYRQDPGLGLRLIYFSYDVKMKEKGDIPEGYSVSREKKERFSLILESASTNQTSMYLCASSRGTDTQYFGPGTRLTVL.

This clonotype was picked up a small number of times. This chain connects TRBV2 to TRBJ2-5; a weak D match, TRBD1 (6 bases). CDR3 length equals 14 residues. CDR1 and CDR2 from the germline V gene are SNHLY and FYNNEI. With 5 bases removed from V and 4 bases from J, the gap between germline ends came to 14 bases. CDR3 sequence: CASSLQGWGETQYF. In nucleotides, the CDR3 is TGTGCCAGCAGTCTCCAGGGGTGGGGAGAGACCCAGTACTTC.

The chain recombines TRBV24-1 with TRBJ2-1; D gene uncertain. V was trimmed by 1 base and J by 7 bases, leaving 4 bases between them. This CDR3 is built from 12 residues. Per germline, CDR1 KGHDR and CDR2 SFDVKD. DNA for the CDR3: TGTGCCACCAGTGATTTAGGGAATGAGCAGTTCTTC. Its protein product is CATSDLGNEQFF.

This clonotype appeared a few times. The gene calls are TRBV24-1 and TRBJ1-5, with D perhaps matching TRBD1 (5 bases). The V end lost 11 bases, the J end lost 3 bases, and 16 bases lay between the germline ends. The germline gives CDR1 KGHDR, CDR2 SFDVKD. The CDR3 spans 14 residues. CDR3 sequence (DNA): TGTGCCAGCGGGGGGGTGGCAGTCAATCAGCCCCAGCATTTT. This codes for CASGGVAVNQPQHF.

The J gene is TRBJ2-7, the V gene TRBV5-1; 9 bases align to TRBD2. The CDR3 is made up of 15 amino acids. V lost 3 bases, J lost 0 bases, and 4 bases stayed unmatched. CDR1 and CDR2 from the germline V gene are SGHRS and YFSETQ. The CDR3 DNA follows: TGCGCCAGCAGCTATAGCGGGAGTTTCTCCTACGAGCAGTACTTC. Its protein is CASSYSGSFSYEQYF. Looking up the rest from reference TRBV5-1 and TRBJ2-7 gives the full variable domain: KAGVTQTPRYLIKTRGQQVTLSCSPISGHRSVSWYQQTPGQGLQFLFEYFSETQRNKGNFPGRFSGRQFSNSRSEMNVSTLELGDSALYLCASSYSGSFSYEQYFGPGTRLTVT.

The CDR3 sequence: CASSLSGQGEGNSPLHF. The CDR3 DNA reads TGTGCCAGCAGTTTATCGGGCCAGGGGGAGGGCAATTCACCCCTCCACTTT. This chain links TRBV2 with TRBJ1-6; 7 bases agree with TRBD1. CDR3 length: 17 residues. The J segment lost 7 bases and the V segment lost 5 bases, leaving 14 bases of the junction unmatched. Per germline, CDR1 SNHLY and CDR2 FYNNEI. Together with reference TRBV2 and TRBJ1-6, the CDR3 gives the full variable domain: EPEVTQTPSHQVTQMGQEVILRCVPISNHLYFYWYRQILGQKVEFLVSFYNNEISEKSEIFDDQFSVERPDGSNFTLKIRSTKLEDSAMYFCASSLSGQGEGNSPLHFGNGTRLTVT.

This clonotype was counted a few times. The V and J genes are TRBV24-1 and TRBJ1-5, with D tentatively TRBD1 (6 bases). CDR1 and CDR2 from the germline V gene are KGHDR and SFDVKD. This CDR3 region has 13 residues. V lost 11 bases and J 7 bases, leaving 17 bases between the germline ends. The CDR3, as DNA: TGTGCCAGCAGGGGAGGTTTGGGGCAGCCCCAGCATTTT. Its protein product is CASRGGLGQPQHF.

This clonotype has at least ten counts. The chain joins TRBV2 to TRBJ1-2; 8 bases fit TRBD1. The CDR3 totals 14 residues. The V segment lost 5 bases and the J segment 6 bases; nucleotides outside the gene matches: 8. Germline V gene lookup returns CDR1 SNHLY and CDR2 FYNNEI. The chain's CDR3 is CASSSRQGTHGYTF. CDR3 nucleotides: TGTGCCAGCAGTTCACGACAGGGGACGCATGGCTACACCTTC.

A few counts support this clonotype. The CDR3 nucleotides are TGTGCCAGTGAAGCGGATGGCGAGCAGTACTTC. Translating gives CASEADGEQYF. The chain carries TRBV6-5 and TRBJ2-7; the D gene is possibly TRBD2 (5 bases). The CDR3 runs 11 residues. The germline V gene has CDR1 MNHEY and CDR2 SVGAGI. V was clipped by 9 bases and J by 6 bases, with 12 bases between them.